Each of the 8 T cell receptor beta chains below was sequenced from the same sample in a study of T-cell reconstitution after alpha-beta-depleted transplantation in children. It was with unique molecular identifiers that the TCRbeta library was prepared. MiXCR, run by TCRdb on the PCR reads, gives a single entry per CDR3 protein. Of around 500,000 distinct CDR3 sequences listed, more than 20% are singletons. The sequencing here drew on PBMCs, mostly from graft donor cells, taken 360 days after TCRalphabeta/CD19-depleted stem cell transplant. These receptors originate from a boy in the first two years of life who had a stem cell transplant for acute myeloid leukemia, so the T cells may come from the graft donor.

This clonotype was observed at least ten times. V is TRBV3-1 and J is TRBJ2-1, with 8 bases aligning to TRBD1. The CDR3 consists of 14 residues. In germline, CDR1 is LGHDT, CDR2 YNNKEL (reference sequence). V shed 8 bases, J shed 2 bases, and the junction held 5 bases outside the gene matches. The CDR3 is CASPRQGTYNEQFF. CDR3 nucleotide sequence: TGTGCCAGCCCCCGACAGGGGACCTACAATGAGCAGTTCTTC.

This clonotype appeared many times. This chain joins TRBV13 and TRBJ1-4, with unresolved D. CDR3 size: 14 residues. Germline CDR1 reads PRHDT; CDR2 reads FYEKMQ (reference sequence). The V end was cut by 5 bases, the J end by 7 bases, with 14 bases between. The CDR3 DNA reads TGTGCCAGCAGCGCGGGCAGATGGAGTGAAAAACTGTTTTTT. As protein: CASSAGRWSEKLFF.

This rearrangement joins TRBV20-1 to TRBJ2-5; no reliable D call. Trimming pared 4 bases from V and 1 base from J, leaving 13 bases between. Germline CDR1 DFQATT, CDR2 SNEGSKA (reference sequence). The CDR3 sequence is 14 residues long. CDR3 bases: TGCAGTGCTACCTCCGGACGGAGCCAAGAGACCCAGTACTTC. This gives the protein CSATSGRSQETQYF.

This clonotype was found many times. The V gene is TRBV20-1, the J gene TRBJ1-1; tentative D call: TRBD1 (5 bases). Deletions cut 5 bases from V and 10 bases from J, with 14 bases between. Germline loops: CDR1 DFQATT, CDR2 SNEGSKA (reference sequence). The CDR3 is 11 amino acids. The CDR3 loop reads CSAVRRGTAFF. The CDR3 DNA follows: TGCAGTGCTGTCAGGCGGGGGACAGCTTTCTTT.

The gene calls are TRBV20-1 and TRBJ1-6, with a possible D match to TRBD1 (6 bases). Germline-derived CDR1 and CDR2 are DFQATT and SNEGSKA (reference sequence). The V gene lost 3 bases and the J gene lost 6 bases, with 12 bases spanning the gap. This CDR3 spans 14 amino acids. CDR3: CSAREGGRNSPLHF. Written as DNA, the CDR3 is TGCAGTGCTAGGGAGGGGGGCCGTAATTCACCCCTCCACTTT.

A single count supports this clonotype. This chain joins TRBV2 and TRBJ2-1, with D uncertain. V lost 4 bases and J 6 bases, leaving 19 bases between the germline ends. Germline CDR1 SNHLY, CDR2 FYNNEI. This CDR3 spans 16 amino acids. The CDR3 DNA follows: TGTGCCAGCAGTGGAGGTCGCGAGATGGTTGTCAATGAGCAGTTCTTC. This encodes CASSGGREMVVNEQFF.

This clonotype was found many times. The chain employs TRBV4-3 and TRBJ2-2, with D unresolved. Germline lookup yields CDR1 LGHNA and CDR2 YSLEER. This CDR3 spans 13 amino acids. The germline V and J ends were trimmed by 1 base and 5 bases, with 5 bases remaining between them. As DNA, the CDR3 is TGCGCCAGCAGCCAAGGGGTGACCGGGGAGCTGTTTTTT. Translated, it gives CASSQGVTGELFF.

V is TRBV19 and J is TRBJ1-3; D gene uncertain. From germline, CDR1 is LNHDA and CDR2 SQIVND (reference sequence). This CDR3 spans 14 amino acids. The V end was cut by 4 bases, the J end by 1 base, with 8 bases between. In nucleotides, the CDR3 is TGTGCCAGTAGTAAGGGATCGTCTGGAAACACCATATATTTT. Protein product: CASSKGSSGNTIYF.